A single sample is the source of the 25 T cell receptor beta chains below, sequenced in a study of vaccination and CD4 T cells after COVID-19. Sequencing of the DNA from cultured CD4+ T cells was carried out with the Oncomine TCR Beta short-read assay. One entry per CDR3 protein results from TCRdb running MiXCR on the PCR reads. The sample gives approximately 16,000 distinct CDR3 sequences, roughly 80% of which show up once; around 8.7% is in the top ten. These receptors have no known antigen. Stated treatment: approximately 9-day PBMC culture with coronavirus spike peptide pools or control peptides (ViraFEST assay). The sample in question was CD4+ T cells from blood, cultured in vitro, obtained after SARS-CoV-2 vaccination. Source of these receptors: a human donor who received a COVID-19 vaccine.

The chain employs TRBV30 and TRBJ2-7; TRBD2 might be the D (5 bases). From germline, CDR1 is GTSNPN and CDR2 SVGIG (reference sequence). With 3 bases removed from V and 3 bases from J, the gap between germline ends came to 12 bases. This CDR3 has 13 residues. The CDR3 loop is CAWRSDSRYEQYF. For the CDR3, the DNA is TGTGCCTGGAGATCGGACTCACGCTACGAGCAGTACTTC. Supplemented by reference TRBV30 and TRBJ2-7, the full variable domain reads SQTIHQWPATLVQPVGSPLSLECTVEGTSNPNLYWYRQAAGRGLQLLFYSVGIGQISSEVPQNLSASRPQDRQFILSSKKLLLSDSGFYLCAWRSDSRYEQYFGPGTRLTVT.

This clonotype is large in the sample. The rearrangement joins TRBV12-3 or TRBV12-4 to TRBJ1-6; D possibly corresponds to TRBD1 (5 bases). Deletions cut 6 bases from V and 0 bases from J, with 18 bases between. The CDR3 consists of 18 residues. CDR3 amino acids: CASSRTGTGSSYNSPLHF. The CDR3, as DNA: TGTGCCAGCAGCAGAACCGGGACTGGTAGCTCCTATAATTCACCCCTCCACTTT.

This clonotype was seen a handful of times. This chain joins TRBV5-4 and TRBJ2-5; 9 bases fit TRBD2. The length of the CDR3 is 15 residues. V lost 1 base and J lost 1; bases outside the gene matches: 2. Germline V gene data show CDR1 as SGHNT and CDR2 as YYREEE (reference sequence). In nucleotides, the CDR3 is TGTGCCAGCAGCTTGAGCGGGGGGCCCCAAGAGACCCAGTACTTC. It encodes CASSLSGGPQETQYF.

The chain links TRBV6-1 to TRBJ2-3; TRBD2 agrees at 9 bases. The CDR3 sequence is 14 residues long. The germline V gene has CDR1 MNHNS and CDR2 SASEGT. Trimming cost V 5 bases and J 3 bases; bases outside gene matches: 3. CDR3 DNA: TGTGCCAGCAGTCCGCTAGCGGGGACAGATACGCAGTATTTT. Translation: CASSPLAGTDTQYF.

The chain recombines TRBV20-1 with TRBJ1-5; D is ambiguous. There are 13 residues in the CDR3. Per germline, CDR1 DFQATT and CDR2 SNEGSKA (reference sequence). V was cut by 4 bases and J by 8 bases, with 15 bases left in between. CDR3: CSATDGSLKPQHF. CDR3 DNA sequence: TGCAGTGCTACGGACGGAAGTCTTAAGCCCCAGCATTTT.

The chain is built from TRBV30 and TRBJ2-5, with 7 nucleotides matching TRBD2. V lost 3 bases, J lost 0 bases, and 7 bases stayed unmatched. The V gene's germline CDR1 is GTSNPN and CDR2 SVGIG (reference sequence). CDR3 length: 15 residues. DNA for the CDR3: TGTGCCTGGAGCTTCGGGGGGACCTACCAAGAGACCCAGTACTTC. Amino acids: CAWSFGGTYQETQYF.

V is TRBV20-1 and J is TRBJ1-5; the D is unclear. V was pared by 3 bases and J by 4 bases, with 16 bases between. Germline CDR1 is DFQATT and CDR2 is SNEGSKA (reference sequence). The CDR3 has 15 amino acids. This chain's CDR3 is CSASESSLQNQPQHF. CDR3 nucleotide sequence: TGCAGTGCTAGCGAAAGTAGTCTCCAGAATCAGCCCCAGCATTTT.

This sequence joins TRBV24-1 and TRBJ2-7, with TRBD2 matching 15 bases. Germline assignment: CDR1 KGHDR and CDR2 SFDVKD. The CDR3 runs to 18 residues. V trimming: 4 bases; J trimming: 9 bases; junction bases outside the gene matches: 15. For the CDR3, the DNA is TGTGCCACCAGTGACCCCGGGACTAGCGGGGGGCCCCCTCAGGGGCAGTACTTC. Amino acid sequence: CATSDPGTSGGPPQGQYF.

The CDR3 region is CAWNPGNTEAFF. In DNA form, the CDR3 reads TGTGCCTGGAATCCGGGGAACACTGAAGCTTTCTTT. The chain joins TRBV30 to TRBJ1-1; D is ambiguous. This CDR3 comprises 12 residues. In germline, CDR1 is GTSNPN, CDR2 SVGIG (reference sequence). Trimming cost V 4 bases and J 1 base, with 7 bases left between them.

This clonotype was recorded a few times. The chain is built from TRBV7-8 and TRBJ1-1; D remains ambiguous. CDR3 size: 13 residues. Germline CDR1 SGHVS, CDR2 FQNEAQ. V shed 2 bases and J shed 0 bases, with 4 bases lying between them. The CDR3 nucleotides are TGTGCCAGCAGCTTAACCCTGAACACTGAAGCTTTCTTT. It encodes CASSLTLNTEAFF.

This chain links TRBV6-1 with TRBJ2-1; D is unclear. Germline V CDR1 and CDR2: MNHNS, SASEGT. The CDR3 runs to 11 residues. With 2 bases removed from V and 10 bases from J, the gap between germline ends came to 6 bases. The CDR3 nucleotides are TGTGCCAGCAGTGAACACGGCGAGCAGTTCTTC. This encodes CASSEHGEQFF.

The chain carries TRBV11-2 and TRBJ1-1; 9 bases are shared with TRBD1. CDR1 SGHAT and CDR2 FQNNGV come from the germline V gene. J gave up 10 bases and V 5 bases, and 5 bases lay outside the gene matches. The CDR3 has 12 residues. CDR3 coding DNA: TGTGCCAGCAGCAAAGGGACAGGGTCAGCTTTCTTT. Its protein is CASSKGTGSAFF.

In regard to this clonotype: The junction does not match germline at one end; this may be a read error. The chain joins TRBV7-9 to TRBJ2-2; 12 bases are a match to TRBD1. The CDR3 is 16 residues long. Germline CDR1 reads SEHNR; CDR2 reads FQNEAQ (reference sequence). CDR3 in DNA: TGTGCCAGCAGCCGGGACAGGGGGCGAAACACCGAGGAGCTGTTTTTT. Encoded protein: CASSRDRGRNTEELFF.

The gene calls are TRBV7-2 and TRBJ1-1; D not resolved. Trimming took off 5 bases at V and 3 bases at J, with 10 bases between the two ends. Germline CDR1 and CDR2: SGHTA and FQGNSA. This CDR3 has 13 amino acids. The CDR3 sequence is CASSGKIDTEAFF. CDR3 in DNA: TGTGCCAGCAGCGGCAAGATAGACACTGAAGCTTTCTTT.

This clonotype is medium-sized by share. V usage is TRBV6-1 and J usage is TRBJ1-1; 7 bases match TRBD1. CDR3 size: 13 residues. CDR1 and CDR2 (germline): MNHNS, SASEGT. J lost 9 bases, V lost 7 bases, and 11 bases had no gene match. In DNA form, the CDR3 reads TGTGCCAGCACCATTAACCGGGACAGAAAAGCTTTCTTT. Amino acid sequence: CASTINRDRKAFF.

The J gene is TRBJ2-3, the V gene TRBV2; TRBD1 matches 7 bases. V shed 4 bases, J shed 5 bases, and the junction held 12 bases outside the gene matches. In germline, CDR1 is SNHLY, CDR2 FYNNEI. This CDR3 has 16 amino acids. In DNA, the CDR3 is TGTGCCAGCAGTGGGGTACAGGGGTTGGGTGAAGATACGCAGTATTTT. This codes for CASSGVQGLGEDTQYF.

In this sample, this clonotype turned up a few times. The CDR3 region has the DNA TGTGCCAGCAGTCTCACGGGGCGGGCCCTGGATTCACCCCTCCACTTT. Protein product: CASSLTGRALDSPLHF. The rearrangement uses TRBV6-1 and TRBJ1-6, with a possible D match to TRBD1 (5 bases). The germline V gene encodes CDR1 MNHNS and CDR2 SASEGT. V was clipped by 5 bases and J by 8 bases, with 19 bases between them. There are 16 residues in the CDR3.

This clonotype was seen more than once but under ten times. The chain carries TRBV10-1 and TRBJ2-2; D gene ambiguous. CDR1 WNHNN and CDR2 SYGVQD come from the germline V gene (reference sequence). CDR3 size: 14 residues. V lost 0 bases and J lost 7, with 9 bases in between. CDR3 coding DNA: TGCGCCAGCAGTGAGTCTGGCTCTGGCGGGGAGCTGTTTTTT. It codes for CASSESGSGGELFF.

The chain uses TRBV6-1 and TRBJ1-5; D remains unclear. The CDR3 has 14 amino acids. Germline assignment: CDR1 MNHNS and CDR2 SASEGT. Deletions cut 6 bases from V and 6 bases from J, with 15 bases between. This chain's CDR3 is CASRGRDGRQPQHF. CDR3 coding DNA: TGTGCCAGCAGGGGAAGGGATGGACGTCAGCCCCAGCATTTT.

The V and J genes are TRBV11-3 and TRBJ1-1; 8 bases are a match to TRBD1. Trimming cost V 4 bases and J 6 bases; bases outside gene matches: 7. The CDR3 is 14 residues long. Germline assignment: CDR1 SGHNT and CDR2 YENEEA. The CDR3 protein is CASSWGQASAEAFF. CDR3 sequence (DNA): TGTGCCAGCAGCTGGGGACAGGCATCCGCTGAAGCTTTCTTT.

In its sample, this clonotype was seen once. The chain combines TRBV30 with TRBJ2-7; D is uncertain. The ends were cut back, 1 base at V and 0 bases at J, with 4 bases in the middle. Germline lookup yields CDR1 GTSNPN and CDR2 SVGIG (reference sequence). The CDR3 is 12 amino acids. In DNA, the CDR3 is TGTGCCTGGAGTGCCCTCTCCTACGAGCAGTACTTC. Translating it yields CAWSALSYEQYF.

This clonotype was found a few times. The rearrangement uses TRBV7-9 and TRBJ2-1, with a possible D match to TRBD2 (5 bases). This CDR3 spans 16 amino acids. CDR1 SEHNR and CDR2 FQNEAQ come from the germline V gene (reference sequence). The germline V and J ends were trimmed by 1 base and 4 bases, with 14 bases remaining between them. Here the CDR3 DNA reads TGTGCCAGCAGCTTAGGGCCTAGCCTTAGTTACAATGAGCAGTTCTTC. This encodes CASSLGPSLSYNEQFF.

The genes are TRBV6-1 and TRBJ2-3, with 8 nucleotides matching TRBD2. J lost 2 bases, V lost 6 bases, and 19 bases had no gene match. This CDR3 region has 19 residues. CDR1 MNHNS and CDR2 SASEGT come from the germline V gene. The CDR3 loop reads CASRATVGGGPDYTDTQYF. The CDR3 DNA reads TGTGCCAGCAGGGCCACGGTAGGCGGGGGGCCCGATTACACAGATACGCAGTATTTT.

CDR3 residues: CASSSPPGGGGSTDTQYF. The CDR3 coding sequence is TGTGCCAGCAGCTCCCCGCCTGGCGGGGGAGGGAGCACAGATACGCAGTATTTT. V is TRBV7-2 and J is TRBJ2-3; 7 positions agree with TRBD2. V was clipped by 4 bases and J by 0 bases; unmatched bases: 13. From germline, CDR1 is SGHTA and CDR2 FQGNSA. CDR3 size: 18 residues.

The chain combines TRBV19 with TRBJ1-5; the match to TRBD1 covers 7 bases. This CDR3 contains 17 residues. V lost 3 bases, J lost 3 bases, and 11 bases stayed unmatched. CDR1 and CDR2 (germline): LNHDA, SQIVND (reference sequence). CDR3 sequence reads: CASSIMTGTAINQPQHF. The CDR3 nucleotides read TGTGCCAGTAGTATTATGACCGGGACAGCCATCAATCAGCCCCAGCATTTT.